This T cell receptor beta chain is from a study of post-analysis software for immune sequencing data. Broader study findings: Strong same-batch co-clustering of samples appeared with F measure clustering.

Tagging with unique molecular identifiers was a feature of the TCR beta cDNA libraries. Input of roughly 0.9 to 11 million T cells yielded hundreds of thousands of cDNA molecules. TCRdb re-called the PCR reads with MiXCR, one entry per CDR3 protein. The sample has about 760,000 distinct CDR3 sequences; 25% to 30% are singletons. For this clonotype: Its antigen is not identified.

This clonotype was obtained from a girl aged 5-17 years with multiple sclerosis. The sample taken for sequencing was blood.

CDR3 residues: CASSPRAGSVDAQYF. The CDR3 DNA follows: TGTGCCAGTAGTCCCCGAGCGGGATCGGTGGATGCGCAGTATTTT. The V call is TRBV19, the J call TRBJ2-3, with 7 bases that match TRBD2. This CDR3 spans 15 amino acids. Per the germline V gene, CDR1 is LNHDA and CDR2 is SQIVND (reference sequence). V trimming: 5 bases; J trimming: 10 bases; junction bases outside the gene matches: 15.